What follows are 21 T cell receptor beta chains derived from one specimen sequenced in a study of blood T cell repertoires in COVID-19. Libraries were prepared by immunoSEQ multiplex PCR; TCRdb keeps only in-frame clonotypes and omits some of them. This sample has 250,000 to 300,000 clones, with roughly nine tenths found just once. Source material: peripheral blood. Every receptor here comes from a woman in her 40s who had recovered from COVID-19.

This clone was found once. DNA for the CDR3: TGTGCCAGCAGAAAGACGGGGAACTATGGCTACACCTTC. Translated, it gives CASRKTGNYGYTF. The chain recombines TRBV28 with TRBJ1-2; D unclear. The CDR3 loop spans 13 amino acids. Germline lookup yields CDR1 MDHEN and CDR2 SYDVKM. The V and J ends lost 6 bases and 2 bases respectively, with 10 bases between them.

V usage is TRBV9 and J usage is TRBJ2-3; D unresolved. The germline V and J ends were trimmed by 0 bases and 4 bases, with 12 bases remaining between them. Germline CDR1 SGDLS, CDR2 YYNGEE. CDR3 length: 15 residues. CDR3 sequence: CASSVDSNTADTQYF. The CDR3 DNA is TGTGCCAGCAGCGTAGATAGCAACACGGCAGATACGCAGTATTTT. The whole variable domain, remainder taken from reference TRBV9 and TRBJ2-3, is DSGVTQTPKHLITATGQRVTLRCSPRSGDLSVYWYQQSLDQGLQFLIQYYNGEERAKGNILERFSAQQFPDLHSELNLSSLELGDSALYFCASSVDSNTADTQYFGPGTRLTVL.

As concerns this clone: A junction boundary mismatches the germline segment, possibly from a read error. The chain carries TRBV6-2 or TRBV6-3 and TRBJ2-4, with D perhaps TRBD1 (9 bases). Germline CDR1 MNHEY, CDR2 SVGEGT. The CDR3 sequence is 15 residues long. Here the CDR3 DNA reads TGTGCCAGCAGTTCGGGGGGGACAGGGAAAACCATTCAGTACTTC. Translation: CASSSGGTGKTIQYF.

This clone turned up a few times. The chain carries TRBV11-2 and TRBJ1-2; 7 nucleotides match TRBD1. The CDR3 contains 14 residues. CDR1 and CDR2 from the germline V gene are SGHAT and FQNNGV. Trimming at V came to 4 bases and at J to 10 bases, leaving 12 bases not matched to a gene. DNA for the CDR3: TGTGCCAGCAGCTCGACTAGGGGGCCAGGGGCCTACACCTTC. Translating it yields CASSSTRGPGAYTF.

The chain employs TRBV30 and TRBJ1-5; D is perhaps TRBD1 (5 bases). The germline V gene has CDR1 GTSNPN and CDR2 SVGIG (reference sequence). The CDR3 contains 13 residues. Trimming stripped 3 bases from V and 6 bases from J, with 12 bases between. The CDR3 loop reads CAWSGGMVQPQHF. CDR3 in DNA: TGTGCCTGGAGCGGGGGAATGGTTCAGCCCCAGCATTTT.

This clone was counted at least ten times. The V and J genes are TRBV28 and TRBJ2-3; maybe TRBD2 (5 bases). In germline, CDR1 is MDHEN, CDR2 SYDVKM. The CDR3 runs 13 residues. Deletions cut 5 bases from V and 5 bases from J, with 11 bases between. CDR3 DNA sequence: TGTGCCAGCAGTGACGCCAGCGGAGATACGCAGTATTTT. Amino acid sequence: CASSDASGDTQYF.

This clone was seen only a few times. The chain couples TRBV5-1 to TRBJ2-2; 8 bases are shared with TRBD1. The V gene's germline CDR1 is SGHRS and CDR2 YFSETQ. Trimming took 3 bases from V and 0 from J; bases not matched to a gene: 10. The CDR3 spans 18 residues. The CDR3, as DNA: TGCGCCAGCAGCTCCCCCCTTGACAGGGGCGCGAACACCGGGGAGCTGTTTTTT. Amino acid sequence: CASSSPLDRGANTGELFF.

This chain connects TRBV7-9 to TRBJ1-3, with a tentative D call TRBD1 (5 bases). Germline lookup yields CDR1 SEHNR and CDR2 FQNEAQ (reference sequence). CDR3 length equals 15 residues. V shed 4 bases and J shed 6 bases, with 16 bases lying between them. This CDR3 reads CASSSPQQALNTIYF. CDR3 coding DNA: TGTGCCAGCAGCTCGCCACAACAGGCTTTAAACACCATATATTTT. Full variable domain (outside the CDR3, taken from reference TRBV7-9 and TRBJ1-3): DTGVSQNPRHKITKRGQNVTFRCDPISEHNRLYWYRQTLGQGPEFLTYFQNEAQLEKSRLLSDRFSAERPKGSFSTLEIQRTEQGDSAMYLCASSSPQQALNTIYFGEGSWLTVV.

The chain recombines TRBV29-1 with TRBJ1-1; 8 positions match TRBD1. The CDR3 sequence is 14 residues long. CDR1 is SQVTM, CDR2 ANQGSEA, per germline. With V trimmed by 4 bases and J by 1 base, 5 bases remained unmatched. The CDR3 region is CSVGLTGANTEAFF. CDR3 DNA: TGCAGCGTTGGCCTGACAGGGGCGAACACTGAAGCTTTCTTT.

The V gene is TRBV5-1, the J gene TRBJ2-7; 8 bases are a match to TRBD2. CDR3 length: 16 residues. Germline V CDR1 and CDR2: SGHRS, YFSETQ. V dropped 4 bases and J dropped 2; count of bases not matched to a gene: 11. The CDR3 DNA follows: TGCGCCAGCAGCCCGGTCCCGGGGGGGCCCGCCTACGAGCAGTACTTC. Translated, it gives CASSPVPGGPAYEQYF.

This chain links TRBV9 with TRBJ1-2; 8 nucleotides line up with TRBD1. V gave up 2 bases and J gave up 7 bases; unmatched junction bases: 4. The CDR3 runs to 13 residues. Germline CDR1 reads SGDLS; CDR2 reads YYNGEE. DNA for the CDR3: TGTGCCAGCAGCGTCGGACAGGGATCTGGCTACACCTTC. It yields the protein CASSVGQGSGYTF. Complete variable domain (other parts from reference TRBV9 and TRBJ1-2): DSGVTQTPKHLITATGQRVTLRCSPRSGDLSVYWYQQSLDQGLQFLIQYYNGEERAKGNILERFSAQQFPDLHSELNLSSLELGDSALYFCASSVGQGSGYTFGSGTRLTVV.

The table lists this clone with a count of one. The J gene is TRBJ2-4, the V gene TRBV7-2; TRBD2 might be the D (6 bases). CDR1 is SGHTA, CDR2 FQGNSA, per germline. There are 15 residues in the CDR3. Trimming stripped 3 bases from V and 5 bases from J, with 14 bases between. Here the CDR3 reads CASSFSGGKQNIQYF. The CDR3, as DNA: TGTGCCAGCAGCTTTAGTGGCGGGAAACAAAACATTCAGTACTTC.

The chain has TRBV11-2 and TRBJ1-2; no definite D call. V gave up 5 bases and J gave up 1 base, with 11 bases separating them. The CDR3 runs 14 residues. Per germline, CDR1 SGHAT and CDR2 FQNNGV. The CDR3 DNA follows: TGTGCCAGCAGCCAGAACGGAGGTAACTATGGCTACACCTTC. The encoded protein is CASSQNGGNYGYTF. Combining the CDR3 with reference TRBV11-2 and TRBJ1-2 gives the whole variable domain EAGVAQSPRYKIIEKRQSVAFWCNPISGHATLYWYQQILGQGPKLLIQFQNNGVVDDSQLPKDRFSAERLKGVDSTLKIQPAKLEDSAVYLCASSQNGGNYGYTFGSGTRLTVV.

The chain links TRBV20-1 to TRBJ2-2, with D hard to call. Germline V CDR1 and CDR2: DFQATT, SNEGSKA (reference sequence). Trimming pared 3 bases from V and 1 base from J, leaving 6 bases between. The CDR3 runs to 13 residues. CDR3 nucleotide sequence: TGCAGTGCTAGTCTCTGGAACACCGGGGAGCTGTTTTTT. Translated, it gives CSASLWNTGELFF.

The chain uses TRBV28 and TRBJ2-5; D perhaps matches TRBD1 (6 bases). The CDR3 loop spans 14 amino acids. CDR1 and CDR2 (germline): MDHEN, SYDVKM. V gave up 2 bases and J gave up 5 bases, with 12 bases separating them. The CDR3 coding sequence is TGTGCCAGCAGTTTAAGGGCAGGGGTGGAGACCCAGTACTTC. Amino acid sequence: CASSLRAGVETQYF.

This sequence joins TRBV9 and TRBJ1-2; TRBD1 matches at 10 bases. Germline trimming cut 3 bases from V and 7 bases from J; bases unmatched to any gene: 9. CDR1 is SGDLS, CDR2 YYNGEE, per germline. The CDR3 runs to 15 residues. CDR3 in amino acids: CASSAMGGQGLGYTF. DNA for the CDR3: TGTGCCAGCAGCGCGATGGGGGGACAGGGGCTTGGCTACACCTTC.

The CDR3 here is CASSLLQETQYF. The CDR3 DNA reads TGTGCCAGCAGTTTACTGCAAGAGACCCAGTACTTC. This chain joins TRBV12-3 or TRBV12-4 and TRBJ2-5; D not resolved. The CDR3 extends over 12 amino acids. V was cut by 2 bases and J by 2 bases, with 3 bases left in between.

The chain combines TRBV28 with TRBJ1-2; D might be TRBD1 (6 bases). This CDR3 has 12 residues. Looked up from germline, CDR1 is MDHEN and CDR2 is SYDVKM. Trimming pared 6 bases from V and 8 bases from J, leaving 13 bases between. The CDR3 region is CASSGQRRGYTF. DNA of the CDR3: TGTGCCAGCAGCGGACAGCGTCGGGGCTACACCTTC.

The genes are TRBV3-1 (or the pseudogene TRBV3-2) and TRBJ1-1, with D uncertain. The CDR3 totals 14 residues. CDR1 is LGHDT, CDR2 YNNKEL, per germline (reference sequence). V was trimmed by 3 bases and J by 3 bases, leaving 11 bases between them. CDR3 amino acids: CASSHNTADTEAFF. In DNA, the CDR3 is TGTGCCAGCAGCCATAACACGGCGGACACTGAAGCTTTCTTT.

The chain couples TRBV7-3 to TRBJ2-7; 7 nucleotides agree with TRBD2. The length of the CDR3 is 14 residues. The junction had 15 bases not matched to a gene; V was cut back by 10 bases and J by 6 bases. The germline gives CDR1 SGHTA, CDR2 FQGTGA. The chain's CDR3 is CATGGGSTSGEQYF. The CDR3, as DNA: TGTGCCACCGGGGGAGGGTCTACGTCGGGCGAGCAGTACTTC.

The chain uses TRBV2 and TRBJ2-1, with 8 nucleotides matching TRBD2. From germline, CDR1 is SNHLY and CDR2 FYNNEI. V dropped 8 bases and J dropped 4; count of bases not matched to a gene: 7. The CDR3 extends over 14 amino acids. Here the CDR3 reads CASSSGGSYNEQFF. CDR3 in DNA: TGTGCCAGCTCATCGGGGGGGTCGTACAATGAGCAGTTCTTC.